This T cell receptor beta chain comes out of a study of T cells in Graves' hyperthyroidism and ophthalmopathy. The CDR3 runs to 14 residues. V trimming: 4 bases; J trimming: 6 bases; junction bases outside the gene matches: 7. TCR beta CDR3 region amplification was performed from RNA transcripts. The primer set for the first-round RT-PCR of the TCR CDR3 was HTBI. From the multiplex PCR reads, TCRdb called clonotypes with MiXCR, one entry per CDR3 protein. Of about 600,000 distinct CDR3 sequences in the sample, 12% to 15% were seen once. V and J are TRBV12-3 or TRBV12-4 and TRBJ2-3; 7 bases match TRBD2. The sequenced sample consisted of blood. The source of this sequence is a woman younger than 35 with Graves' ophthalmopathy. The CDR3 coding sequence is TGTGCCAGCAGTTCCGGACTAGGTGCGGATACGCAGTATTTT. It is translated as CASSSGLGADTQYF.